The 16 T cell receptor beta chains below all came from one sample that was sequenced in a study of identical twins. TCRdb analysed the 5' RACE reads with MiXCR anew, one entry per CDR3 protein. The top ten hold 7.5% to 9.5% of the sample, which has more than 350,000 distinct CDR3 sequences, around 9% seen once. What was sequenced was naive T cells sorted from blood. These receptors were collected from a woman aged 45-59 years in good health.

This clonotype was counted ten times or more. V gene TRBV12-3 or TRBV12-4 combines with J gene TRBJ2-1, with a tentative D call TRBD1 (5 bases). V was trimmed by 7 bases and J by 6 bases, leaving 7 bases between them. This CDR3 contains 11 residues. The CDR3 reads CASTQGNEQFF. In DNA, the CDR3 is TGTGCCAGCACCCAGGGCAATGAGCAGTTCTTC.

The genes are TRBV5-1 and TRBJ1-4; D not resolved. This CDR3 is built from 15 residues. V lost 0 bases, J lost 7 bases, and 13 bases lay in between. The V gene's germline CDR1 is SGHRS and CDR2 YFSETQ. CDR3 amino acids: CASSLAGIGSEKLFF. DNA of the CDR3: TGCGCCAGCAGCTTGGCGGGCATCGGGAGTGAAAAACTGTTTTTT.

In its sample, this clonotype was seen a few times. The rearrangement links TRBV12-5 to TRBJ2-7; D is undetermined. The CDR3 loop spans 11 amino acids. Germline values: CDR1 LGHNT, CDR2 FRNRAP. V was cut by 2 bases and J by 2 bases, with 1 base left in between. The CDR3 region has the DNA TGTGCTAGTGGTTTGACCTACGAGCAGTACTTC. Protein product: CASGLTYEQYF. The full variable domain, completed using reference TRBV12-5 and TRBJ2-7, is DARVTQTPRHKVTEMGQEVTMRCQPILGHNTVFWYRQTMMQGLELLAYFRNRAPLDDSGMPKDRFSAEMPDATLATLKIQPSEPRDSAVYFCASGLTYEQYFGPGTRLTVT.

The chain links TRBV7-8 to TRBJ2-7; weak D call: TRBD1 (6 bases). Deletions cut 5 bases from V and 2 bases from J, with 16 bases between. Germline-derived CDR1 and CDR2 are SGHVS and FQNEAQ. This CDR3 is 15 amino acids long. CDR3 residues: CASSPGTSRTYEQYV. The CDR3 DNA reads TGTGCCAGCAGCCCCGGGACATCCCGGACCTACGAGCAGTACGTC.

The chain uses TRBV5-1 and TRBJ2-7; D is undetermined. Trimming left V 1 base short and J 4 bases short, with 21 bases between. In germline, CDR1 is SGHRS, CDR2 YFSETQ. CDR3 size: 17 residues. The CDR3 loop is CASSLRTSNQVRYEQYF. The CDR3 DNA reads as TGCGCCAGCAGCTTGAGGACCTCAAATCAAGTTCGGTACGAGCAGTACTTC. Complete variable domain (other parts from reference TRBV5-1 and TRBJ2-7): KAGVTQTPRYLIKTRGQQVTLSCSPISGHRSVSWYQQTPGQGLQFLFEYFSETQRNKGNFPGRFSGRQFSNSRSEMNVSTLELGDSALYLCASSLRTSNQVRYEQYFGPGTRLTVT.

A few counts support this clonotype. The V and J genes are TRBV20-1 and TRBJ1-3; the D is unclear. Germline CDR1 and CDR2: DFQATT and SNEGSKA (reference sequence). V was pared by 7 bases and J by 8 bases, with 15 bases between. The CDR3 extends over 12 amino acids. CDR3 region: CSVYGERDTIYF. The CDR3 DNA reads as TGCAGTGTTTATGGAGAGAGGGACACCATATATTTT.

The gene calls are TRBV4-1 and TRBJ2-1; 7 nucleotides agree with TRBD2. J lost 3 bases, V lost 1 base, and 3 bases had no gene match. Germline lookup yields CDR1 MGHRA and CDR2 YSYEKL. The CDR3 extends over 15 amino acids. The CDR3 region is CASSQARGDYNEQFF. CDR3 coding DNA: TGCGCCAGCAGCCAAGCTCGGGGGGACTACAATGAGCAGTTCTTC.

The rearrangement uses TRBV20-1 and TRBJ1-5; no clear D gene. Deletions cut 0 bases from V and 7 bases from J, with 13 bases between. CDR1 DFQATT and CDR2 SNEGSKA come from the germline V gene (reference sequence). The CDR3 loop spans 14 amino acids. The chain's CDR3 is CSARDGSGIQPQHF. CDR3 nucleotide sequence: TGCAGTGCTAGAGATGGGTCGGGGATCCAGCCCCAGCATTTT.

Note on this clonotype: At one of its ends the junction is not consistent with the germline gene, which may arise from a read error. The V call is TRBV5-1, the J call TRBJ2-7; D possibly corresponds to TRBD1 (8 bases). The CDR3 sequence is 15 residues long. Germline CDR1 SGHRS, CDR2 YFSETQ. The CDR3 protein is CSSNRGGLGLYEQYF. CDR3 nucleotides: TGCTCCAGCAACAGGGGGGGACTGGGGTTATACGAGCAGTACTTC.

This clonotype was seen a handful of times. The chain links TRBV9 to TRBJ2-2; 8 nucleotides line up with TRBD2. The junction had 9 bases not matched to a gene; V was cut back by 4 bases and J by 4 bases. CDR1 is SGDLS and CDR2 is YYNGEE in the germline V gene. This CDR3 spans 16 amino acids. CDR3 amino acids: CASSYDGGVFTGELFF. For the CDR3, the DNA is TGTGCCAGCAGCTATGACGGGGGGGTTTTCACCGGGGAGCTGTTTTTT.

This clonotype occurred a few times. This sequence joins TRBV5-1 and TRBJ2-2, with 8 bases lining up with TRBD1. V shed 7 bases and J 5 bases; nucleotides not matched to a gene: 19. The CDR3 consists of 18 residues. Germline loops: CDR1 SGHRS, CDR2 YFSETQ. The CDR3 loop is CASSFRGRTGKNTGELFF. In nucleotides, the CDR3 is TGCGCCAGCTCTTTTAGAGGAAGGACAGGGAAAAATACCGGGGAGCTGTTTTTT.

This clonotype was counted between two and nine times. The chain links TRBV4-1 to TRBJ2-5; D gene unclear. This CDR3 has 13 residues. Germline V gene lookup returns CDR1 MGHRA and CDR2 YSYEKL. V was shortened by 4 bases and J by 4 bases, with 10 bases between the two germline ends. CDR3 region: CASSPPHGETQYF. Written as DNA, the CDR3 is TGCGCCAGCAGCCCTCCACACGGAGAGACCCAGTACTTC.

A few counts support this clonotype. The chain carries TRBV9 and TRBJ2-1; 10 positions match TRBD2. Germline values: CDR1 SGDLS, CDR2 YYNGEE. The trim removed 7 bases at V and 7 bases at J, leaving 5 bases unmatched. The CDR3 is 13 amino acids. The CDR3: CASGASGGNEQFF. The CDR3 nucleotides read TGTGCCAGCGGCGCTAGCGGGGGAAATGAGCAGTTCTTC.

This clonotype was picked up many times. The gene calls are TRBV4-1 and TRBJ2-1, with D possibly matching TRBD1 (5 bases). This CDR3 has 13 amino acids. Germline CDR1 reads MGHRA; CDR2 reads YSYEKL. V lost 2 bases and J lost 7, with 9 bases in between. The chain's CDR3 is CASSQMTANEQFF. CDR3 coding DNA: TGCGCCAGCAGCCAAATGACAGCAAATGAGCAGTTCTTC.

The chain is built from TRBV27 and TRBJ2-1; 14 nucleotides line up with TRBD2. V was pared by 5 bases and J by 8 bases, with 17 bases of the junction left unmatched. This CDR3 comprises 19 residues. In germline, CDR1 is MNHEY, CDR2 SMNVEV (reference sequence). The CDR3 region is CASSPTLGLAGGVGDEQFF. CDR3 nucleotides: TGTGCCAGCAGTCCAACACTAGGACTAGCGGGAGGCGTAGGAGATGAGCAGTTCTTC.

This clonotype turned up a few times. V and J are TRBV15 and TRBJ2-5; 7 bases agree with TRBD2. The CDR3 runs 16 residues. The V segment lost 0 bases and the J segment 4 bases; nucleotides outside the gene matches: 8. The germline CDR1 and CDR2 sequences are LNHNV and YYDKDF (reference sequence). CDR3 sequence reads: CATSREAGAWGETQYF. Here the CDR3 DNA reads TGTGCCACCAGCAGAGAGGCGGGAGCATGGGGAGAGACCCAGTACTTC.